The rows below give T cell receptor beta chains drawn from one sample of a study of shared clonotypes between healthy human individuals. Profiling relied on immunoSEQ multiplex PCR, and the TCRdb table lists in-frame clones only, not all of them. The sample has 70,000 to 95,000 clones, about 64% seen once; the top ten hold over 50%. Source material: memory CD8+ T cells sorted from blood. Source of these receptors: a man under 40 in good health. Each CDR3 is given with its conserved first and last residue. Each record gives: V gene, D gene, J gene, clone size, CDR3 protein. The D gene is left open where the match is weak. Not every row has a clone size; where given, it reads once, few, many or a size class.

TRBV27	.	TRBJ2-3	once	CASGGWASTYF
TRBV4-1	.	TRBJ1-1	.	CASSQDSGVNTEAFF
TRBV5-4	.	TRBJ2-7	.	CASSLYLTYEQYF
TRBV9	.	TRBJ2-2	.	CASSTETGPGELFF
TRBV11-2	.	TRBJ2-1	.	CASRHTGTTYNEQFF
TRBV19	TRBD1	TRBJ2-7	.	CASSINRGSHEQYF
TRBV7-2	.	TRBJ2-1	.	CASRVASYNEQFF
TRBV6-1	TRBD1	TRBJ1-2	.	CASSSGQLLAGYTF
TRBV28	.	TRBJ1-2	.	CASRSLGRLIGYTF
TRBV5-4	.	TRBJ2-2	.	CASSLDWGQGPGELFF
TRBV27	TRBD2	TRBJ2-7	.	CASSLWGGWYEQYF
TRBV6-5	.	TRBJ2-7	few	CATRGGNYEQYF
TRBV28	.	TRBJ2-7	.	CASESGTYEQYF
TRBV5-6	.	TRBJ2-3	.	CASRVGADTQYF
TRBV7-9	.	TRBJ2-7	.	CASSPDIISYEQYF
TRBV28	.	TRBJ2-5	.	CASGTPLQETQYF
TRBV7-9	.	TRBJ2-1	.	CASSRESNEQFF
TRBV25-1	.	TRBJ1-1	few	CASSDRVTEAFF
TRBV25-1	.	TRBJ1-3	.	CASSPTAWGNTIYF
TRBV7-6	.	TRBJ2-1	many	CASSLAGGPEQFF
TRBV6-1	.	TRBJ1-2	.	CASSELAAATANYGYTF
TRBV29-1	TRBD1	TRBJ1-2	few	CSVTGDRGYTF
TRBV18	TRBD1	TRBJ1-4	few	CASSPTTRQGGEKLFF
TRBV19	TRBD1	TRBJ2-1	.	CASSIRVRDRGYNEQFF
TRBV28	.	TRBJ2-7	.	CASSRLGGWSPGEQYF
TRBV5-4	.	TRBJ2-7	few	CASSLRDNTYEQYF
TRBV11-2	TRBD1	TRBJ1-3	.	CASSWTGPGNTIYF
TRBV2	.	TRBJ2-5	.	CASSAQTDQETQYF
TRBV6-4	.	TRBJ2-3	.	CASTKSGGTSDTQYF
TRBV9	.	TRBJ2-1	.	CASSVGPEQFF
TRBV5-5	.	TRBJ2-2	.	CASERAGTYTGELFF
TRBV2	TRBD1	TRBJ1-4	.	CASARTGNEKLFF
TRBV4-2	.	TRBJ2-7	.	CASSQQGNYEQYF
TRBV11-2	TRBD2	TRBJ2-3	.	CASSLGKTSGRPDTQYF
TRBV7-9	.	TRBJ2-4	.	CASSWSYRVNIQYF
TRBV4-3	.	TRBJ1-1	.	CASSQEEWTEAFF
TRBV29-1	.	TRBJ1-1	once	CSVRPMNTEAFF
TRBV28	TRBD1	TRBJ2-7	few	CARLPGDRGAYEQYF
TRBV29-1	TRBD1	TRBJ1-4	few	CSAGTGGEKLFF
TRBV28	.	TRBJ2-5	.	CASSFPIRDGQETQYF
TRBV9	.	TRBJ2-7	.	CASSRLGVSYEQYF
TRBV9	.	TRBJ2-7	.	CASSVDVAEPFSYEQYF
TRBV7-6	.	TRBJ2-7	.	CASSGNGLEQYF
TRBV6-5	.	TRBJ1-2	.	CASSRLERGRNGYTF
TRBV27	.	TRBJ2-5	.	CASSLLGGTETQYF
TRBV6-1	.	TRBJ2-1	many	CAATLGPNEQFF
TRBV4-1	.	TRBJ1-2	.	CASSQDLFSYGYTF
TRBV29-1	TRBD2	TRBJ2-1	.	CSVDASGSKFF
TRBV28	.	TRBJ2-7	.	CASSPRHRVRRSEQYF
TRBV7-6	TRBD1	TRBJ1-2	few	CASSLEGQGRGGYTF
TRBV5-1	.	TRBJ2-3	.	CASSSEDTQYF
TRBV7-6	.	TRBJ1-5	many	CARGSEQPQHF
TRBV5-1	.	TRBJ2-7	.	CASCAGDFYEQYF
TRBV4-1	.	TRBJ1-5	many	CASSQVLSSNQPQHF
TRBV7-9	TRBD1	TRBJ2-1	few	CASSTGTGGNEQFF
TRBV2	.	TRBJ2-1	.	CASSDRGDRNHNEQFF
TRBV7-2	TRBD2	TRBJ2-3	.	CASSLGAGARTDTQYF
TRBV28	.	TRBJ2-5	.	CASSSQETQYF
TRBV7-2	TRBD1	TRBJ2-7	.	CASSAGQGISDEQYF
TRBV15	.	TRBJ2-1	.	CATSRVAVLYEQFF